This record looks at one TCR beta chain sequence and its context. Its antigen is unknown. The entry originates in a study of T cells after yellow fever vaccination. Study context: With SMART-Seq v4 Ultra Low Input, the fractions containing low cell numbers were prepared.

V was shortened by 1 base and J by 8 bases, with 17 bases between the two germline ends. The CDR3 has 15 residues. Germline assignment: CDR1 MGHRA and CDR2 YSYEKL. Overall study results and limits: The study found a weaker secondary response that peaked faster, day 5 versus 15.

A process of 5'RACE template switching, which added a universal primer site and UMIs, was used to make TCR cDNA. A single record per CDR3 protein comes from TCRdb applying MiXCR to the 5' RACE reads. The sample includes under 150,000 distinct CDR3 sequences, 13% to 15% of them seen just once. V gene TRBV4-1 combines with J gene TRBJ1-2, with no clear D. The sequencing used CD8+ T cells sorted from PBMCs, collected 5 days after the yellow fever booster vaccination. The sequence was obtained from a man younger than 30 who received the YFV17D yellow fever vaccine. The CDR3 is CASSQAGSHLGGYTF. CDR3 DNA sequence: TGCGCCAGCAGCCAAGCCGGGAGCCATCTTGGGGGCTACACCTTC.